This TCR beta chain was captured by sequencing in a study of blood T cell repertoires in COVID-19 (dated by TCRdb to about 2020). For the wider study: Collaborator samples came from the United States, Italy and Spain and covered acute and convalescent phases of COVID-19. The material from the prospective study consisted of cDNA or gDNA derived from T cells, B-cell-depleted T cells, or PBMCs. Samples came from the ongoing ImmuneRACE study (first 160 participants) plus 1,254 subjects from 6 global collaborators. The dataset comprised deeply sampled blood TCRbeta repertoires from subjects exposed to, actively infected with, or recovered from COVID-19. The repertoires were released in a freely available public database intended as a resource for research on the immune response to SARS-CoV-2. HLA class I and class II types, where available, came from metadata supplied by the sample provider rather than from assay-based typing. The sample metadata nearly always contained a de-identified subject ID, COVID-19 status, age in years and sex.

TCRbeta CDR3 regions were amplified from genomic DNA by means of the immunoSEQ Assay, a bias-controlled multiplex PCR. The authors' pipeline ran thus. Nucleated cell counts per sample were estimated from amplification of reference gene primers within the assay. To quantify the absolute abundance of each unique TCRbeta CDR3 rearrangement, sequence reads were collapsed and filtered. For each sample, productive Simpson clonality was calculated as the square root of Simpson's diversity index across productive rearrangements. Sourced from immuneACCESS, this table was stored by TCRdb with only in-frame sequences that have V and J called. A share of the clones is absent; for the studies checked, an unresolved V gene accounts for under half, and the remainder has no known explanation. That table furnishes V, J and clone size, whereas the DNA furnished D and trimming. This sample gives 150,000 or so clones in total; about 85% of them show up just once. Clones ranked in the top ten supply approximately 4.3% of the sample.

The paper as a whole reports these results and caveats: The quantity of clinical and demographic metadata differed by source and by participant and was supplied without curation.

As to this clone: The target of this receptor is not known. Base qualities are not recorded, but no much larger clone differs from it by a single base.

CDR1 and CDR2 were assigned from the germline V gene as KGHSH and LQKENI. CDR3 length: 15 amino acids, cysteine to phenylalanine. The CDR3 DNA has 45 bases and is translated from base 1. V trim: 5 bases; J trim: 4 bases; unmatched bases: 8. Participants in the prospective study were aged about 18 to 89 years, lived in some 24 United States geographic areas, and enrolled through a virtual design. Cohort assignment in the prospective study relied on participant-reported clinical history from a screening survey and a study questionnaire. Exposed participants had been in contact, within 2 weeks of entering the study, with a person who had a PCR-confirmed or clinician-diagnosed case of COVID-19. In the prospective study, mobile phlebotomists collected whole blood, serum and a nasopharyngeal or oropharyngeal swab from each participant. Prospective study participants could optionally give additional blood draws and questionnaires over an approximately two-month period. Prospective study blood samples were shipped either frozen or at room temperature before DNA extraction.

Recombination connected TRBV18 to TRBJ1-3; TRBD1 agrees with 7 junctional bases. This TCR was sampled from a woman in her thirties or forties who had been exposed to COVID-19. Sequencing was carried out using PBMCs or T cells enriched from blood (not recorded which). Here the CDR3 is given as CASSSTTGDGNTIYF. The DNA sequence follows: TGTGCCAGCTCATCGACCACAGGGGACGGAAACACCATATATTTT.